The rows below give T cell receptor beta chains drawn from one sample of a study of blood T cell repertoires in COVID-19. Sequenced by immunoSEQ multiplex PCR; TCRdb stores in-frame clones only, minus some. Of 250,000 to 300,000 clones in the sample, roughly 80% were seen once. Sequencing was carried out using PBMCs or T cells enriched from blood (not recorded which). The receptors were sampled from a man in his forties who had been exposed to COVID-19. Each CDR3 is given without its conserved first and last residue. The size field is filled for only some rows; it gives once, few, many or a size class.

. TRBJ2-7 TRBV28 ASSSTGAPRYEQY
once TRBJ2-5 TRBV19 ASSINPGLGLGAQY
once TRBJ2-7 TRBV7-9 ASSLAGQGMGEQY
. TRBJ1-5 TRBV2 ASSRDGRNQPQH
once TRBJ2-4 TRBV5-4 ASSLAGAGGGIQY
once TRBJ2-7 TRBV27 ASSLGTGVAYEQY
. TRBJ1-2 TRBV5-4 ASSPWGLANYGYT
. TRBJ1-5 TRBV6-1 ASSEFEQGSAQH
. TRBJ1-4 TRBV5-1 ASSLSANEKLF
. TRBJ1-2 TRBV27 ASSVTGVYGYT
. TRBJ2-7 TRBV7-9 ASVPLGTSASYEQY
. TRBJ1-5 TRBV24-1 ATSAGTIYGQPQH
. TRBJ2-1 TRBV12-2 ASRSSSPSGMVGSSYNEQF
. TRBJ2-7 TRBV7-9 ASSLPGGQGNYEQY
once TRBJ2-3 TRBV7-2 ASSLALAGGSDTQY
. TRBJ2-1 TRBV11-2 ASSLDLGDEQF
. TRBJ1-1 TRBV11-2 ASSRRGQGGTEAF
. TRBJ2-1 TRBV6-1 ASSELRTRYNEQF
. TRBJ2-5 TRBV7-3 ASSSGHSETQY
once TRBJ2-3 TRBV24-1 ATSDPGLAGKDTQY
. TRBJ2-7 TRBV5-4 ASSPLGGEQY
few TRBJ1-2 TRBV24-1 ATSDSDRIHGYT
once TRBJ2-5 TRBV9 ASSVGGLAAGGAQETQY
. TRBJ2-7 TRBV27 ASRTGGSYEQY
. TRBJ2-5 TRBV9 ASSVGGAVQETQY
once TRBJ2-1 TRBV12-3/TRBV12-4 ASSLTRYNEQF
many TRBJ2-1 TRBV19 ASRWLAGDNEQF
. TRBJ1-2 TRBV10-3 AISGGDRLYGYT
. TRBJ1-1 TRBV19 ASSTQGGTEAF
. TRBJ2-7 TRBV5-1 ASSAGLAVSYEQY
few TRBJ1-4 TRBV15 ATSTGGGGEKLF
. TRBJ2-2 TRBV13 ASEKLADNTGELF
. TRBJ2-1 TRBV11-2 ASSRLDLAGVSSYEQF
. TRBJ2-7 TRBV15 ATSNYQGGMSYEQY
. TRBJ2-7 TRBV9 ASSEGLAGVRVIEQY
few TRBJ1-1 TRBV6-5 ASSWGAGVNTEAF
. TRBJ1-1 TRBV18 ASSPRGGLNTEAF
. TRBJ2-3 TRBV29-1 SVDSGTFTDTQY
. TRBJ2-7 TRBV6-6 ASSYSTGYEQY
. TRBJ1-5 TRBV19 ASLQEYSNQPQH
. TRBJ2-3 TRBV7-9 ASSPGQGVDTQY
. TRBJ1-6 TRBV6-5 ASSWSGGQGDSPLH
. TRBJ1-5 TRBV18 ASSGQGDQPQH
. TRBJ2-7 TRBV7-6 ASSRDAARYEQY
. TRBJ2-2 TRBV5-1 ASSSVQGSGELF
. TRBJ1-5 TRBV7-9 ASSQEGNQPQH
few TRBJ2-7 TRBV11-2 ASSSQQGYDEQY
. TRBJ2-1 TRBV27 ASSLSPGYGEQF
. TRBJ1-4 TRBV2 ASRGGTNEKLF
once TRBJ2-5 TRBV12-2 ASQPPPSQETQY
. TRBJ1-5 TRBV10-3 AISESDINQPQH
. TRBJ1-5 TRBV6-5 ASRQSNQPQH
. TRBJ1-6 TRBV5-4 ASANYNSPLH
. TRBJ2-2 TRBV24-1 ATSDTANTGELF
. TRBJ2-3 TRBV9 ASSLFGSNGDTQY
. TRBJ2-5 TRBV12-3/TRBV12-4 ASSTGVWETQY
. TRBJ2-7 TRBV3-1/TRBV3-2 ASSQDRTSGNNEQY